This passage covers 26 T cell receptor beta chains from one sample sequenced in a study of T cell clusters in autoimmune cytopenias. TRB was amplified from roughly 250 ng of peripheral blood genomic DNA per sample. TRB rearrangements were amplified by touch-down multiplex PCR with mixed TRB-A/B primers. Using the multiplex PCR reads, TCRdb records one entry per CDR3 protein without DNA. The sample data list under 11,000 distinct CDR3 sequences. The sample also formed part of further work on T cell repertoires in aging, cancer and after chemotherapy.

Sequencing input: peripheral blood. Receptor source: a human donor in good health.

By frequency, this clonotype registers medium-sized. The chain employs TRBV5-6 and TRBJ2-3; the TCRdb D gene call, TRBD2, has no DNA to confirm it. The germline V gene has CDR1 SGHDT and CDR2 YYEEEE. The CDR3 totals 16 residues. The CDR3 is CASSFRTFGVTDTQYF.

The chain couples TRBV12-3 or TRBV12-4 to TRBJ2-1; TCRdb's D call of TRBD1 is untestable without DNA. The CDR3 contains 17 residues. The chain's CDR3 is CASTTRKGTASPYEQFF.

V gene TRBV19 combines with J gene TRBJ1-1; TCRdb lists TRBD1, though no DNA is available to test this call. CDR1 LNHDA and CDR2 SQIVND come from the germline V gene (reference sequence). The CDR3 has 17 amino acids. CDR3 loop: CASSPKGNRVPNTEAFF.

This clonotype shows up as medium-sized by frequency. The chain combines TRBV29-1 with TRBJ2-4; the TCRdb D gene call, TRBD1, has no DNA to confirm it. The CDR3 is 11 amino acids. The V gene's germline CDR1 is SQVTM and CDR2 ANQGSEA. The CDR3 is CSVRDPNIQYF.

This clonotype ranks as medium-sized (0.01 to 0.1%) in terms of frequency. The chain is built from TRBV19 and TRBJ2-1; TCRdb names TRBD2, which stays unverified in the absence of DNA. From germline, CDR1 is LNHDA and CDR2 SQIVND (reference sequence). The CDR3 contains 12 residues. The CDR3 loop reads CASRGGVNEQFF.

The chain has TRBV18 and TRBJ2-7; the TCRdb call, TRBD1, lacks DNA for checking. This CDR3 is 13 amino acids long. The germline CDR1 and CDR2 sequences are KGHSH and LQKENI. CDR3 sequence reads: CASSPWGSGEQYF. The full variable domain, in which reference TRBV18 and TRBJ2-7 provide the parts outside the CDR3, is NAGVMQNPRHLVRRRGQEARLRCSPMKGHSHVYWYRQLPEEGLKFMVYLQKENIIDESGMPKERFSAEFPKEGPSILRIQQVVRGDSAAYFCASSPWGSGEQYFGPGTRLTVT.

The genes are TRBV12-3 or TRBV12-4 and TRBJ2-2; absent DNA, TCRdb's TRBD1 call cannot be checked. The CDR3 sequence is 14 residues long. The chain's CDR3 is CASSQGGYTGELFF.

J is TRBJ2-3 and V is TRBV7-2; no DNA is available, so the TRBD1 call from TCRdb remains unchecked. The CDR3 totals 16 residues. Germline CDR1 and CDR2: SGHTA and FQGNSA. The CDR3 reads CASSLAGTGATDTQYF.

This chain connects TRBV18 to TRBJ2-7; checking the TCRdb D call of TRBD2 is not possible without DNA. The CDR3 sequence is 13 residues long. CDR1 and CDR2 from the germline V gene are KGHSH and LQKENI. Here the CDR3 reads CASSRDLLYEQYF. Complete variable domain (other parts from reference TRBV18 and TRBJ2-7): NAGVMQNPRHLVRRRGQEARLRCSPMKGHSHVYWYRQLPEEGLKFMVYLQKENIIDESGMPKERFSAEFPKEGPSILRIQQVVRGDSAAYFCASSRDLLYEQYFGPGTRLTVT.

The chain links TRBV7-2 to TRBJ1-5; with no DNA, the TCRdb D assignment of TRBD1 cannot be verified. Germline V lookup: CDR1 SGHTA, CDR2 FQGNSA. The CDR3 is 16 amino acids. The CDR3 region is CASSFGLGAANQPQHF.

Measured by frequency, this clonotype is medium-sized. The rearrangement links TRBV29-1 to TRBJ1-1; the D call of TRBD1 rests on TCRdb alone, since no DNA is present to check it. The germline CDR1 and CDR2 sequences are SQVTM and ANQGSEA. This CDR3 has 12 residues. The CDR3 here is CSVLTDRAEAFF.

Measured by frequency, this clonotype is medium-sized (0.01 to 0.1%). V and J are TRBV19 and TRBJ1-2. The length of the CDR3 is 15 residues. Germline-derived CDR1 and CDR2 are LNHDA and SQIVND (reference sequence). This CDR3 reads CASIRTGSLNYGYTF. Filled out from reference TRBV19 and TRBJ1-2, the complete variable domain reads DGGITQSPKYLFRKEGQNVTLSCEQNLNHDAMYWYRQDPGQGLRLIYYSQIVNDFQKGDIAEGYSVSREKKESFPLTVTSAQKNPTAFYLCASIRTGSLNYGYTFGSGTRLTVV.

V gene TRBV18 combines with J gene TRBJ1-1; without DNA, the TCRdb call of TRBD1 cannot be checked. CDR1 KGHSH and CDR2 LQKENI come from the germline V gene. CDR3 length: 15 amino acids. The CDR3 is CASSRQGLGNTEAFF.

The CDR3 protein is CASSQDGGQGTYEQYF. The rearrangement uses TRBV4-2 and TRBJ2-7; the D gene TCRdb calls, TRBD1, cannot be checked with no DNA. The CDR3 loop spans 16 amino acids. Germline loops: CDR1 LGHNA, CDR2 YNFKEQ.

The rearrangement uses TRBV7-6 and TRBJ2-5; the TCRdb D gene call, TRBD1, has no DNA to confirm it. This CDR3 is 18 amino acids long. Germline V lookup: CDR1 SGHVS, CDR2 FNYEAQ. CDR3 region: CASSYPGWGQRGAETQYF.

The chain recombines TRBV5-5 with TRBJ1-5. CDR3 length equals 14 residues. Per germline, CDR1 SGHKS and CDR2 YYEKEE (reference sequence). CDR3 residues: CASSWGLGNQPQHF.

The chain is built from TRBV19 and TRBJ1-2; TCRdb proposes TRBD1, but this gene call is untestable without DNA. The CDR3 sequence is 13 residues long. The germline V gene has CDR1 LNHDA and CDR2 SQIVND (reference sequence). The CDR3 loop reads CASSIGTGYGYTF.

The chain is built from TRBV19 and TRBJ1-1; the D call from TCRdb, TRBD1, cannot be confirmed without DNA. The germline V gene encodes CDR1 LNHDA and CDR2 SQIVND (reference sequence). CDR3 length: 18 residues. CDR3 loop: CASSRLGQGLGLNTEAFF.

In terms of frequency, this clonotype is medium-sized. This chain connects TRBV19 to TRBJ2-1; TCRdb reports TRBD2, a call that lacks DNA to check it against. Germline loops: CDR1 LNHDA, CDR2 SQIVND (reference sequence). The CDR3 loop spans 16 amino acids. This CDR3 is CASSSDAGSPYNEQFF.

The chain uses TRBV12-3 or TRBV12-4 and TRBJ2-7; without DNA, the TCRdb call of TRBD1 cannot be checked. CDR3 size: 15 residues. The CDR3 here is CASSSSGGHAYEQYF.

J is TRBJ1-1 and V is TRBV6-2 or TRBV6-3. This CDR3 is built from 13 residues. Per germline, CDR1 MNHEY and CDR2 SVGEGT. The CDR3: CATNREGSTEAFF.

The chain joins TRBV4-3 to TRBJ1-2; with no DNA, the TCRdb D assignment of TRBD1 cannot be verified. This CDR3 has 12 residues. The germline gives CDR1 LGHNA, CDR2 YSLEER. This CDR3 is CASSQLQGQYTF.

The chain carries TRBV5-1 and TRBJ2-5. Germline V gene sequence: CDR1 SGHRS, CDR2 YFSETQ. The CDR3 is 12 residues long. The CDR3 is CASSPSQETQYF. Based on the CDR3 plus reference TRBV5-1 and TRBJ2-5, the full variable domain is KAGVTQTPRYLIKTRGQQVTLSCSPISGHRSVSWYQQTPGQGLQFLFEYFSETQRNKGNFPGRFSGRQFSNSRSEMNVSTLELGDSALYLCASSPSQETQYFGPGTRLLVL.

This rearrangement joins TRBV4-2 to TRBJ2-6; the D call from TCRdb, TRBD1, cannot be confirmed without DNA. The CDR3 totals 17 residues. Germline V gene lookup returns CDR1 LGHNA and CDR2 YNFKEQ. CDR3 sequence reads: CASSQTRRGTGANVLTF.

The CDR3 here is CASSEETGVGWTEAFF. The chain uses TRBV6-5 and TRBJ1-1; lacking DNA, the TRBD1 call made by TCRdb goes unchecked. Germline-derived CDR1 and CDR2 are MNHEY and SVGAGI. The CDR3 is 16 residues long.

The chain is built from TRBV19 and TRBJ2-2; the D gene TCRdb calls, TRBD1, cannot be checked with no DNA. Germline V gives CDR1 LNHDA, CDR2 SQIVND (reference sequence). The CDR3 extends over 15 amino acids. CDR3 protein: CASSRTGGYTGELFF. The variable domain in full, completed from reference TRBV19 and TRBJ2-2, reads DGGITQSPKYLFRKEGQNVTLSCEQNLNHDAMYWYRQDPGQGLRLIYYSQIVNDFQKGDIAEGYSVSREKKESFPLTVTSAQKNPTAFYLCASSRTGGYTGELFFGEGSRLTVL.